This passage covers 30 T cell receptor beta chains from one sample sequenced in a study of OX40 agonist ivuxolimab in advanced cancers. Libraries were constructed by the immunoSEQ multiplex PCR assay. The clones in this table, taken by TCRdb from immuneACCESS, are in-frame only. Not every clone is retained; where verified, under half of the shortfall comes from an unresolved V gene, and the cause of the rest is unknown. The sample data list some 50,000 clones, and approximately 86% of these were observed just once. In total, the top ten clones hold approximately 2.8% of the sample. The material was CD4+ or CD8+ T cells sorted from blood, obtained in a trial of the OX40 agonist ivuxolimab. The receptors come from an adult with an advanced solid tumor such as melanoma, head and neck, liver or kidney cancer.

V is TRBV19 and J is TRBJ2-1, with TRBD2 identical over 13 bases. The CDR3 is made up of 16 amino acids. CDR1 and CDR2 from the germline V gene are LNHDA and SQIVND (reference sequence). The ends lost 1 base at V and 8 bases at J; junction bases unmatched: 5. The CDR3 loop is CASSIGTSGSEDEQFF. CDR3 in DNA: TGTGCCAGTAGTATAGGGACTAGCGGGAGTGAAGATGAGCAGTTCTTC.

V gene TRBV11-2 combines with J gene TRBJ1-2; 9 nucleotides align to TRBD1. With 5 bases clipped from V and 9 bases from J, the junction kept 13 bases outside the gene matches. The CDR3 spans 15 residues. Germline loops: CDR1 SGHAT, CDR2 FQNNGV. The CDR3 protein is CASSPFLNRGQSYTF. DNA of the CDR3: TGTGCCAGCAGCCCTTTTTTGAACAGGGGGCAGAGCTACACCTTC.

The CDR3, as DNA: TGTGCCAGCAGCGTAGAGGGGGCGGTCACCACCGGGGAGCTGTTTTTT. Translated: CASSVEGAVTTGELFF. V gene TRBV9 combines with J gene TRBJ2-2, with 7 nucleotides matching TRBD1. The J segment lost 4 bases and the V segment lost 0 bases, leaving 6 bases of the junction unmatched. This CDR3 spans 16 amino acids. The germline V gene has CDR1 SGDLS and CDR2 YYNGEE.

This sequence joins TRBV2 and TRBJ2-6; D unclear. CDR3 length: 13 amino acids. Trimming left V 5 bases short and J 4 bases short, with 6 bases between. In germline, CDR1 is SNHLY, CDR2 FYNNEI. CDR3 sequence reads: CASSSVGANVLTF. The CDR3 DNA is TGTGCCAGCAGTTCTGTCGGGGCCAACGTCCTGACTTTC.

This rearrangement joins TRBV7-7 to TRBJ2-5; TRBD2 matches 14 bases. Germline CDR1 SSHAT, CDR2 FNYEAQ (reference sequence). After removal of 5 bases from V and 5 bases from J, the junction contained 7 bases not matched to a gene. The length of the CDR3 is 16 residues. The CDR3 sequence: CASSPGTSGSGETQYF. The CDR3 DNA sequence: TGTGCCAGCAGCCCTGGGACTAGCGGGAGTGGGGAGACCCAGTACTTC.

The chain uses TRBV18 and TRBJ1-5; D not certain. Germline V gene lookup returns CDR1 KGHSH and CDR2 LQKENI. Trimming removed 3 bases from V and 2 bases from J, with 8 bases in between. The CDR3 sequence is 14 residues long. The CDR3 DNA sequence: TGTGCCAGCTCACCCGCGGAGGGCAATCAGCCCCAGCATTTT. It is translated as CASSPAEGNQPQHF.

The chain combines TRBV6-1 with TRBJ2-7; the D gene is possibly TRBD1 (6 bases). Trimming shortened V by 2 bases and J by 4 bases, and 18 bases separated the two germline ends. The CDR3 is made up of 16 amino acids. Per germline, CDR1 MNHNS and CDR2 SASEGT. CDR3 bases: TGTGCCAGCAGTGAATTAGGAAGGGGGTTACAATACGAGCAGTACTTC. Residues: CASSELGRGLQYEQYF.

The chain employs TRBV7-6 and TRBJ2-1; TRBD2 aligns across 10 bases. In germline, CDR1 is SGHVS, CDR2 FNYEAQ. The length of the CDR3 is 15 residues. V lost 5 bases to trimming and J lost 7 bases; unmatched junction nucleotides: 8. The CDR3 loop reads CASSAASGSWNEQFF. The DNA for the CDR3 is TGTGCCAGCAGCGCCGCTAGCGGGAGTTGGAATGAGCAGTTCTTC.

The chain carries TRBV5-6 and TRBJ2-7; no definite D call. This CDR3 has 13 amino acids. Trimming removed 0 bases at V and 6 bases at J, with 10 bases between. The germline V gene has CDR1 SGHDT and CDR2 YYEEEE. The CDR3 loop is CASSLAVSVEQYF. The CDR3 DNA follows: TGTGCCAGCAGCTTGGCCGTCAGCGTCGAGCAGTACTTC.

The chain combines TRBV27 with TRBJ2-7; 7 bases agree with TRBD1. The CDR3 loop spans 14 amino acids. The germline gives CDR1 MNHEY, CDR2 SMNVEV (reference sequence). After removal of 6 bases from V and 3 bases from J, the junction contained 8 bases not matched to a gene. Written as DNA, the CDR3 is TGTGCCAGCAGGGCCGGGACAGCAAGCTACGAGCAGTACTTC. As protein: CASRAGTASYEQYF.

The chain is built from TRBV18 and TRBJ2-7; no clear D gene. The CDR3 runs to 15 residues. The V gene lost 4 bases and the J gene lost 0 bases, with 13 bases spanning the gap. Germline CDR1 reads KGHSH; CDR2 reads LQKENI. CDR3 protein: CASSLKVSSSYEQYF. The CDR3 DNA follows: TGTGCCAGCTCACTGAAAGTTTCGAGCTCCTACGAGCAGTACTTC.

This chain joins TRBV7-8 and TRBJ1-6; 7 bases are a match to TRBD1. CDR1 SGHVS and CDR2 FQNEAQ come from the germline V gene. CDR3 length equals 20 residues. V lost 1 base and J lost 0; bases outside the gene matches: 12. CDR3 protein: CASSLGGGTEFSSYNSPLHF. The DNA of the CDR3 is TGTGCCAGCAGCTTAGGTGGAGGGACAGAGTTTAGCTCCTATAATTCACCCCTCCACTTT.

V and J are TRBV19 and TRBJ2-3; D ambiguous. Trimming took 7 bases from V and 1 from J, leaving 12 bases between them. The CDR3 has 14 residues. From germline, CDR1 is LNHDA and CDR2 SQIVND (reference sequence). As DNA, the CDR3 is TGTGCCAGTACCCCGGAGCGTGGCACAGATACGCAGTATTTT. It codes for CASTPERGTDTQYF. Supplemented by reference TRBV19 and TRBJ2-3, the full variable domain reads DGGITQSPKYLFRKEGQNVTLSCEQNLNHDAMYWYRQDPGQGLRLIYYSQIVNDFQKGDIAEGYSVSREKKESFPLTVTSAQKNPTAFYLCASTPERGTDTQYFGPGTRLTVL.

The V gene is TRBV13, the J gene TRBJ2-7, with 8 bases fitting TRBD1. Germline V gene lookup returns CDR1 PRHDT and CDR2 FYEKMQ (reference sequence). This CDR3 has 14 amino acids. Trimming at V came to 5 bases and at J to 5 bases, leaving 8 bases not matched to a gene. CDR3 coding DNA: TGTGCCAGCAGCCCGCGGACAGGGAAGAACGAGCAGTACTTC. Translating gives CASSPRTGKNEQYF.

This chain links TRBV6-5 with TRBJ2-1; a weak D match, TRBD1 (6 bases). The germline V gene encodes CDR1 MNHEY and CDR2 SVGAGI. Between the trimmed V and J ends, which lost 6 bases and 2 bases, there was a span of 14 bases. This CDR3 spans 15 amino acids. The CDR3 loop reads CASRPNRVTYNEQFF. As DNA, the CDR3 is TGTGCCAGCAGACCTAACAGGGTTACCTACAATGAGCAGTTCTTC.

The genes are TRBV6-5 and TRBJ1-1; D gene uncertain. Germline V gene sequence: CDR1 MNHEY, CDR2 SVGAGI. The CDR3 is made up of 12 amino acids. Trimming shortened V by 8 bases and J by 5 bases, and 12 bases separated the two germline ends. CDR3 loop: CASHRIVTEAFF. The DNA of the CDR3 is TGTGCCAGCCACCGGATAGTAACTGAAGCTTTCTTT.

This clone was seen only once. The CDR3: CASTAVYEQYF. Here the CDR3 DNA reads TGTGCCAGCACTGCGGTCTACGAGCAGTACTTC. This sequence joins TRBV6-1 and TRBJ2-7, with no clear D. The CDR3 contains 11 residues. V shed 7 bases and J shed 3 bases, with 7 bases lying between them. Germline V gives CDR1 MNHNS, CDR2 SASEGT.

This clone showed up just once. The CDR3 DNA follows: TGCGCCAGCAGCTTGGGGGGCGGGGGAGGCACAGATACGCAGTATTTT. Encoded protein: CASSLGGGGGTDTQYF. The chain combines TRBV5-1 with TRBJ2-3; TRBD2 matches at 7 bases. V lost 0 bases to trimming and J lost 1 base; unmatched junction nucleotides: 5. Germline CDR1 and CDR2: SGHRS and YFSETQ. The CDR3 runs to 16 residues.

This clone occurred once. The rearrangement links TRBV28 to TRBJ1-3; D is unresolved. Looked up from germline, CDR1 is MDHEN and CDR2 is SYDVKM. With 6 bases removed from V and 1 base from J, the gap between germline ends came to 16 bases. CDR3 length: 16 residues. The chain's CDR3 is CASSPGGPRSGNTIYF. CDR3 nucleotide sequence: TGTGCCAGCAGCCCGGGAGGCCCTAGATCTGGAAACACCATATATTTT. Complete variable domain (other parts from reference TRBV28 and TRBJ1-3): DVKVTQSSRYLVKRTGEKVFLECVQDMDHENMFWYRQDPGLGLRLIYFSYDVKMKEKGDIPEGYSVSREKKERFSLILESASTNQTSMYLCASSPGGPRSGNTIYFGEGSWLTVV.

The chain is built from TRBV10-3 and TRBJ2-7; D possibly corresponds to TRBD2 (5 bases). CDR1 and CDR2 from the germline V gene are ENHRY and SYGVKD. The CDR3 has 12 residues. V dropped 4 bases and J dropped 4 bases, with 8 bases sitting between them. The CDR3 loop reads CAISVDSYEQYF. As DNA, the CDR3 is TGTGCCATCAGTGTGGACTCTTACGAGCAGTACTTC.

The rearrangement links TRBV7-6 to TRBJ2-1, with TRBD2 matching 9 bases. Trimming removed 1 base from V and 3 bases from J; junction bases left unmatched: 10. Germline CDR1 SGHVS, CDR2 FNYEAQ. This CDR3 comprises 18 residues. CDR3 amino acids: CASSLGSTLAGVYNEQFF. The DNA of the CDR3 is TGTGCCAGCAGCTTAGGTTCAACCTTAGCGGGAGTCTACAATGAGCAGTTCTTC.

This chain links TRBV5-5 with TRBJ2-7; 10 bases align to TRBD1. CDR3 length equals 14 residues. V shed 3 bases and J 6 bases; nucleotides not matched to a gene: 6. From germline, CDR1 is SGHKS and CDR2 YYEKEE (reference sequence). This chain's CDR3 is CASSWAGQGVEQYF. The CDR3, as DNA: TGTGCCAGCAGCTGGGCCGGACAGGGGGTCGAGCAGTACTTC. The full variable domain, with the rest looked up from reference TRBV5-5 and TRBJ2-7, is DAGVTQSPTHLIKTRGQQVTLRCSPISGHKSVSWYQQVLGQGPQFIFQYYEKEERGRGNFPDRFSARQFPNYSSELNVNALLLGDSALYLCASSWAGQGVEQYFGPGTRLTVT.

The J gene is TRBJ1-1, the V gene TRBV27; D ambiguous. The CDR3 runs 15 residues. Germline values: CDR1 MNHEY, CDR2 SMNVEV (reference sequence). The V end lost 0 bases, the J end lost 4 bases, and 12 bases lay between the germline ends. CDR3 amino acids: CASSLSAKMGTEAFF. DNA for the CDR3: TGTGCCAGCAGTTTATCCGCAAAAATGGGCACTGAAGCTTTCTTT.

The chain's CDR3 is CASSLVGPGGNEKLFF. CDR3 sequence (DNA): TGTGCCAGCAGCTTGGTAGGGCCAGGGGGTAATGAAAAACTGTTTTTT. The chain recombines TRBV5-6 with TRBJ1-4; 7 positions match TRBD1. V lost 0 bases and J lost 4; bases outside the gene matches: 6. Germline lookup yields CDR1 SGHDT and CDR2 YYEEEE. The CDR3 is 16 amino acids.

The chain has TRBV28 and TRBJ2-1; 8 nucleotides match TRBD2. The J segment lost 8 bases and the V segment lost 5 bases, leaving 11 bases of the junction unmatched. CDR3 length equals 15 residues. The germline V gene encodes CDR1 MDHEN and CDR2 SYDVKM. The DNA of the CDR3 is TGTGCCAGCAGTCCCTGGGTAGCGGGAAAAGATGAGCAGTTCTTC. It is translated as CASSPWVAGKDEQFF.

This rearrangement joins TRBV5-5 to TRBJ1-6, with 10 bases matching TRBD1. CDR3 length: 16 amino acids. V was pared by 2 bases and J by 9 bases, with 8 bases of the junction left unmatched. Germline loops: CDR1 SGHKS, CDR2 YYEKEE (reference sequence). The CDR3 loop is CASSFMVGQGSSPLHF. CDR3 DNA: TGTGCCAGCAGCTTCATGGTGGGACAGGGGAGTTCACCCCTCCACTTT.

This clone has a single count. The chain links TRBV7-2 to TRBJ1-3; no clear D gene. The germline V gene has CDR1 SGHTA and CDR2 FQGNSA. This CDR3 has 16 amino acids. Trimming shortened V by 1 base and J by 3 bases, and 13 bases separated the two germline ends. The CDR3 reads CASSLGAATIGNTIYF. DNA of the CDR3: TGTGCCAGCAGCTTAGGGGCAGCAACTATTGGAAACACCATATATTTT.

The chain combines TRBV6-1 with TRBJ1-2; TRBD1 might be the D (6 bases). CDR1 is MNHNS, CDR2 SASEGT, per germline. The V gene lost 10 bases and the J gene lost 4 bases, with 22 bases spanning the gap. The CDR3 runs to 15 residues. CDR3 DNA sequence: TGTGCCATTCGGGAGGTTCTAGGACAGCCCTATGGCTACACCTTC. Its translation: CAIREVLGQPYGYTF.

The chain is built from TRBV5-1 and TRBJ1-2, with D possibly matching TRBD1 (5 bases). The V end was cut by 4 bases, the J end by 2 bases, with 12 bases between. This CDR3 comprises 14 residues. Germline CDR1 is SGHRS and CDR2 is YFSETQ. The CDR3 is CASSSDSPNYGYTF. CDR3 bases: TGCGCCAGCAGCAGCGACAGCCCAAACTATGGCTACACCTTC.

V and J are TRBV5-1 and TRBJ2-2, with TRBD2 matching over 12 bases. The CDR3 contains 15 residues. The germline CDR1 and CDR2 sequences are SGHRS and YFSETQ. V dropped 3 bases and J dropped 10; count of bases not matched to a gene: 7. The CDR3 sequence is CASSSSGRAPEELFF. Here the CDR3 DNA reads TGCGCCAGCAGCTCTAGCGGGAGGGCCCCGGAGGAGCTGTTTTTT.